The 32 T cell receptor beta chains below come from one sample, sequenced in a study of human T cells and chemical hapten exposure. Each CDR3 protein gets one entry after TCRdb re-called the RACE reads with MiXCR. The table has approximately 77,000 distinct CDR3 sequences, less than 15% seen once; the top ten hold approximately 4.5%. As for time point: pre-sensitization, week 0. The treatment was: therapeutic diphenylcyclopropenone sensitization with weekly scalp DPC. Sequencing used whole blood, obtained in connection with sensitization to the hapten diphenylcyclopropenone (DPC). The receptors originated from a woman between 45 and 60 years old with alopecia areata. Some clones in this sample may be carry-over from other donors' samples.

This clonotype was counted only a few times. For the CDR3, the DNA is TGTGCCAGCAGCTCTCGGACTTCTCACGGACGGGAGACCCAGTACTTC. This gives the protein CASSSRTSHGRETQYF. The J gene is TRBJ2-5, the V gene TRBV7-2; tentatively, D is TRBD2 (5 bases). The CDR3 consists of 16 residues. CDR1 and CDR2 (germline): SGHTA, FQGNSA. V was trimmed by 4 bases and J by 5 bases, leaving 20 bases between them.

This clonotype has a handful of counts. J is TRBJ2-7 and V is TRBV5-1; 9 nucleotides match TRBD1. The CDR3 has 16 residues. Germline V gene data show CDR1 as SGHRS and CDR2 as YFSETQ. Trimming cost V 4 bases and J 4 bases; bases outside gene matches: 12. CDR3 in DNA: TGCGCCAGCAGCGTAAAACAGGGGGCAGCCAGATACGAGCAGTACTTC. It encodes CASSVKQGAARYEQYF.

The V gene is TRBV9, the J gene TRBJ2-5; a possible D gene is TRBD1 (7 bases). Germline V gene lookup returns CDR1 SGDLS and CDR2 YYNGEE. V was trimmed by 4 bases and J by 5 bases, leaving 18 bases between them. The CDR3 has 15 amino acids. The CDR3 protein is CASSPWDSREETQYF. CDR3 nucleotides: TGTGCCAGCAGCCCCTGGGACAGTCGGGAGGAGACCCAGTACTTC. The variable domain in full, with the rest retrieved from reference TRBV9 and TRBJ2-5, is DSGVTQTPKHLITATGQRVTLRCSPRSGDLSVYWYQQSLDQGLQFLIQYYNGEERAKGNILERFSAQQFPDLHSELNLSSLELGDSALYFCASSPWDSREETQYFGPGTRLLVL.

In the case of this clonotype: A clone one base away is much larger, so this may be a read error. The chain joins TRBV7-9 to TRBJ2-7; D is possibly TRBD1 (6 bases). The CDR3 length is 14 residues. Germline CDR1 reads SEHNR; CDR2 reads FQNEAQ (reference sequence). Trimming took 1 base from V and 3 from J, leaving 10 bases between them. CDR3: CASSLEPGVYEQYF. The CDR3 DNA follows: TGTGCCAGCAGCTTAGAACCAGGGGTCTACGAGCAGTACTTC.

The J gene is TRBJ1-5, the V gene TRBV7-6; no firm D call. The CDR3 has 13 residues. With 5 bases removed from V and 4 bases from J, the gap between germline ends came to 9 bases. CDR1 is SGHVS and CDR2 is FNYEAQ in the germline V gene. CDR3 sequence reads: CASSREINQPQHF. In DNA form, the CDR3 reads TGTGCCAGCAGCCGGGAGATAAATCAGCCCCAGCATTTT.

The table lists this clonotype with many counts. This chain joins TRBV12-3 or TRBV12-4 and TRBJ1-1; D gene ambiguous. The CDR3 covers 13 residues. Trimming took 4 bases from V and 2 from J, leaving 8 bases between them. The CDR3 DNA follows: TGTGCCAGCAGTTCCGGTCCAAACACTGAAGCTTTCTTT. It encodes CASSSGPNTEAFF.

The rearrangement links TRBV7-2 to TRBJ1-1; unclear D gene. With 2 bases removed from V and 7 bases from J, the gap between germline ends came to 11 bases. The CDR3 totals 13 residues. Germline lookup yields CDR1 SGHTA and CDR2 FQGNSA. DNA of the CDR3: TGTGCCAGCAGCTTAAGAATCGCAGATGAAGCTTTCTTT. Translation gives CASSLRIADEAFF.

CDR3 protein: CASSQDLKGGPNQPQHF. CDR3 coding DNA: TGCGCCAGCAGCCAAGACCTTAAAGGGGGCCCCAATCAGCCCCAGCATTTT. The rearrangement links TRBV4-3 to TRBJ1-5, with 7 bases identical to TRBD1. Trimming removed 0 bases from V and 3 bases from J; junction bases left unmatched: 8. This CDR3 comprises 17 residues. CDR1 is LGHNA and CDR2 is YSLEER in the germline V gene.

This clonotype has just a few counts. The gene calls are TRBV5-1 and TRBJ2-2; D remains unclear. Trimming stripped 0 bases from V and 1 base from J, with 7 bases between. This CDR3 has 15 amino acids. The germline CDR1 and CDR2 sequences are SGHRS and YFSETQ. The CDR3: CASSLDTVNTGELFF. The CDR3 DNA follows: TGCGCCAGCAGCTTGGATACAGTGAACACCGGGGAGCTGTTTTTT.

The V call is TRBV9, the J call TRBJ2-1, with a possible D match to TRBD2 (6 bases). With 3 bases removed from V and 4 bases from J, the gap between germline ends came to 14 bases. This CDR3 has 15 amino acids. Germline values: CDR1 SGDLS, CDR2 YYNGEE. CDR3 DNA: TGTGCCAGCAGCGCGAGACTAGGGGTTTACAATGAGCAGTTCTTC. Protein product: CASSARLGVYNEQFF.

This clonotype came up many times. The V gene is TRBV3-1, the J gene TRBJ1-1, with 7 bases aligning to TRBD1. Trimming took 4 bases from V and 0 from J; bases not matched to a gene: 8. CDR1 and CDR2 (germline): LGHDT, YNNKEL (reference sequence). The CDR3 contains 16 residues. The CDR3 here is CASSPDRKIMNTEAFF. The CDR3, as DNA: TGTGCCAGCAGCCCGGACAGGAAGATCATGAACACTGAAGCTTTCTTT. The variable domain in full, completed from reference TRBV3-1 and TRBJ1-1, reads DTAVSQTPKYLVTQMGNDKSIKCEQNLGHDTMYWYKQDSKKFLKIMFSYNNKELIINETVPNRFSPKSPDKAHLNLHINSLELGDSAVYFCASSPDRKIMNTEAFFGQGTRLTVV.

There are a few counts of this clonotype. This chain links TRBV27 with TRBJ2-7; D is possibly TRBD1 (6 bases). The V and J ends lost 5 bases and 2 bases respectively, with 10 bases between them. The CDR3 covers 13 residues. Germline CDR1 and CDR2: MNHEY and SMNVEV (reference sequence). The CDR3: CASSTGITYEQYF. In DNA, the CDR3 is TGTGCCAGCAGTACAGGGATAACCTACGAGCAGTACTTC.

This clonotype was detected a few times. The V call is TRBV29-1, the J call TRBJ2-7, with a possible D match to TRBD1 (5 bases). V gave up 5 bases and J gave up 2 bases, with 10 bases separating them. CDR1 and CDR2 (germline): SQVTM, ANQGSEA. The CDR3 runs 12 residues. The CDR3 region has the DNA TGCAGCGTTCGTCCAGGGACCTACGAGCAGTACTTC. This codes for CSVRPGTYEQYF.

This sequence joins TRBV6-6 and TRBJ1-3; tentative D call: TRBD1 (5 bases). The CDR3 sequence is 14 residues long. The germline V gene encodes CDR1 MNHNY and CDR2 SVGAGI (reference sequence). V lost 5 bases, J lost 6 bases, and 14 bases lay in between. CDR3 region: CASSVGTGINTIYF. CDR3 sequence (DNA): TGTGCCAGCAGTGTTGGGACCGGGATAAACACCATATATTTT.

This clonotype was recorded at least ten times. The gene calls are TRBV2 and TRBJ1-5, with 7 nucleotides matching TRBD1. The CDR3 has 15 residues. Germline trimming cut 3 bases from V and 2 bases from J; bases unmatched to any gene: 4. Germline assignment: CDR1 SNHLY and CDR2 FYNNEI. CDR3 nucleotide sequence: TGTGCCAGCAGTGATGAGGGGGCGGGCAATCAGCCCCAGCATTTT. It is translated as CASSDEGAGNQPQHF.

In its sample, this clonotype was seen a few times. The chain joins TRBV18 to TRBJ1-5; TRBD1 aligns across 11 bases. The CDR3 consists of 15 residues. V shed 2 bases and J 5 bases; nucleotides not matched to a gene: 2. Germline CDR1 KGHSH, CDR2 LQKENI. DNA for the CDR3: TGTGCCAGCTCACCAGGACAGGGGGCGTATCAGCCCCAGCATTTT. As protein: CASSPGQGAYQPQHF.

In its sample, this clonotype was seen many times. J is TRBJ1-4 and V is TRBV5-5, with 7 nucleotides matching TRBD1. The CDR3 totals 14 residues. Germline V CDR1 and CDR2: SGHKS, YYEKEE (reference sequence). V lost 4 bases and J lost 8; bases outside the gene matches: 8. In DNA, the CDR3 is TGTGCCAGCAGCACAAACAGGGGCGACGAAAAACTGTTTTTT. Translated: CASSTNRGDEKLFF.

CDR3 loop: CASSLGNEAFF. In DNA, the CDR3 is TGTGCCAGCAGCCTGGGGAATGAAGCTTTCTTT. The V and J genes are TRBV7-9 and TRBJ1-1; no definite D call. V was cut by 5 bases and J by 7 bases, with 8 bases left in between. Germline CDR1 SEHNR, CDR2 FQNEAQ (reference sequence). The CDR3 covers 11 residues.

This clonotype was counted a few times. The chain is built from TRBV20-1 and TRBJ2-5; maybe TRBD2 (5 bases). CDR1 and CDR2 from the germline V gene are DFQATT and SNEGSKA (reference sequence). Deletions cut 0 bases from V and 3 bases from J, with 17 bases between. The CDR3 consists of 16 residues. The CDR3 sequence is CSARDRRTGWEETQYF. In DNA, the CDR3 is TGCAGTGCTAGAGATAGGAGGACTGGGTGGGAAGAGACCCAGTACTTC.

Many counts were recorded for this clonotype. The rearrangement uses TRBV28 and TRBJ1-3, with TRBD1 matching over 12 bases. The CDR3 contains 16 residues. CDR1 is MDHEN, CDR2 SYDVKM, per germline. V dropped 5 bases and J dropped 8; count of bases not matched to a gene: 10. CDR3 region: CASSRTGTGGFYTIYF. The CDR3 bases are TGTGCCAGCAGTCGGACCGGGACAGGGGGCTTTTACACCATATATTTT.

This clonotype was seen only a few times. Here the CDR3 reads CASSYSGGQGVYNEQFF. The DNA for the CDR3 is TGTGCCAGCAGTTACTCCGGGGGACAGGGGGTGTACAATGAGCAGTTCTTC. V usage is TRBV6-6 and J usage is TRBJ2-1, with 11 bases identical to TRBD1. The length of the CDR3 is 17 residues. Germline values: CDR1 MNHNY, CDR2 SVGAGI (reference sequence). V was clipped by 0 bases and J by 4 bases; unmatched bases: 5.

V is TRBV28 and J is TRBJ1-6; 10 nucleotides match TRBD1. This CDR3 has 15 residues. Per the germline V gene, CDR1 is MDHEN and CDR2 is SYDVKM. With 8 bases clipped from V and 7 bases from J, the junction kept 8 bases outside the gene matches. The CDR3 DNA sequence: TGTGCCAGCGGGACAGGGGAATCTCGGAATTCACCCCTCCACTTT. This translates into CASGTGESRNSPLHF.

In this sample, this clonotype turned up a few times. This rearrangement joins TRBV29-1 to TRBJ2-3; D unresolved. Per the germline V gene, CDR1 is SQVTM and CDR2 is ANQGSEA. The CDR3 has 12 amino acids. V gave up 4 bases and J gave up 2 bases, with 7 bases separating them. CDR3 DNA sequence: TGCAGCGTTGTAGGATTCACAGATACGCAGTATTTT. As protein: CSVVGFTDTQYF.

V gene TRBV7-9 combines with J gene TRBJ2-7; TRBD1 aligns across 8 bases. Germline V gene data show CDR1 as SEHNR and CDR2 as FQNEAQ (reference sequence). The V segment lost 2 bases and the J segment 7 bases; nucleotides outside the gene matches: 10. The CDR3 extends over 15 amino acids. CDR3 sequence reads: CASSLYPGGPNEQYF. The CDR3 DNA sequence: TGTGCCAGCAGCTTATATCCAGGGGGCCCAAATGAGCAGTACTTC.

This clonotype was found a few times. The chain has TRBV6-5 and TRBJ1-1; unclear D gene. This CDR3 has 13 amino acids. V was trimmed by 4 bases and J by 5 bases, leaving 11 bases between them. CDR1 and CDR2 (germline): MNHEY, SVGAGI. CDR3 coding DNA: TGTGCCAGCAGTTCGGCGCGCGGTACTGAAGCTTTCTTT. This codes for CASSSARGTEAFF.

This clonotype was observed many times. The chain employs TRBV5-4 and TRBJ2-3, with a weak D call TRBD2 (6 bases). Deletions cut 2 bases from V and 6 bases from J, with 19 bases between. Germline V lookup: CDR1 SGHNT, CDR2 YYREEE (reference sequence). This CDR3 region has 16 residues. This chain's CDR3 is CASSFVSGDTSDTQYF. The CDR3 nucleotides read TGTGCCAGCAGCTTCGTTTCGGGAGACACCTCGGATACGCAGTATTTT.

The chain uses TRBV29-1 and TRBJ2-5, with 8 nucleotides matching TRBD1. The CDR3 loop spans 14 amino acids. Per the germline V gene, CDR1 is SQVTM and CDR2 is ANQGSEA. J lost 3 bases, V lost 2 bases, and 5 bases had no gene match. CDR3 bases: TGCAGCGTTGAACAGGGGGCCAAAAAAGAGACCCAGTACTTC. This gives the protein CSVEQGAKKETQYF.

This chain uses TRBV7-8 with TRBJ2-1, with D possibly matching TRBD2 (6 bases). Germline CDR1 SGHVS, CDR2 FQNEAQ. Trimming cost V 2 bases and J 6 bases, with 14 bases left between them. The CDR3 has 15 residues. CDR3 region: CASSLTTRGGNEQFF. CDR3 DNA: TGTGCCAGCAGCTTAACGACGAGGGGAGGCAATGAGCAGTTCTTC.

In nucleotides, the CDR3 is TGCAGCCTAAGGAGTAGCGGGAGAATGGCCTACAATGAGCAGTTCTTC. Translating it yields CSLRSSGRMAYNEQFF. This chain joins TRBV29-1 and TRBJ2-1; 9 positions match TRBD2. The CDR3 extends over 16 amino acids. After removal of 8 bases from V and 2 bases from J, the junction contained 13 bases not matched to a gene. CDR1 and CDR2 from the germline V gene are SQVTM and ANQGSEA.

This clonotype turned up a few times. The chain uses TRBV4-2 and TRBJ1-1; D not certain. The CDR3 is 12 amino acids. Trimming cost V 7 bases and J 3 bases, with 9 bases left between them. Germline V gene data show CDR1 as LGHNA and CDR2 as YNFKEQ. CDR3 region: CASINEDTEAFF. The CDR3 region has the DNA TGTGCCAGCATAAACGAGGACACTGAAGCTTTCTTT.

This clonotype was observed once. The chain employs TRBV7-6 and TRBJ2-7, with D perhaps TRBD2 (5 bases). Germline-derived CDR1 and CDR2 are SGHVS and FNYEAQ. The CDR3 is made up of 16 amino acids. Between the trimmed V and J ends, which lost 5 bases and 6 bases, there was a span of 23 bases. CDR3 sequence reads: CASSEEGHVGSGEQYF. CDR3 bases: TGTGCCAGCAGCGAAGAAGGGCATGTGGGCAGCGGCGAGCAGTACTTC. Supplemented by reference TRBV7-6 and TRBJ2-7, the full variable domain reads GAGVSQSPRYKVTKRGQDVALRCDPISGHVSLYWYRQALGQGPEFLTYFNYEAQQDKSGLPNDRFSAERPEGSISTLTIQRTEQRDSAMYRCASSEEGHVGSGEQYFGPGTRLTVT.

This clonotype was found many times. As DNA, the CDR3 is TGTGCCAGCAGCTCCCGCGGGGAGGAGAGGGGCGAGACCCAGTACTTC. It translates to CASSSRGEERGETQYF. This chain joins TRBV21-1 and TRBJ2-5; TRBD2, the table's D call, lacks a check against the DNA. TRBV21-1 is deemed a pseudogene. This CDR3 contains 16 residues.